This TCR beta chain was retrieved from a study of follicular helper T cells after annual influenza vaccination (dated by TCRdb to between 2016 and 2019). General notes on the study: After each seasonal influenza vaccination, blood samples were collected on days 0, 7 and 28. To look at recall of cTfh clones, some subjects were tracked through successive annual vaccinations covering the 2013-2014, 2014-2015 and 2015-2016 seasons. One week after vaccination, a second recruited cohort of roughly 11 subjects (Table S1) displayed a similar ICOS+CD38+ cTfh response. The 2013-2014 samples were cryopreserved, while the 2015 samples were processed right after collection. Multi-year samples were obtained from about 6 subjects, with two vaccination seasons covered for a few subjects and three seasons covered for two subjects.

The sample's time point, from its label and the paper: 2014-2015 season, pre-vaccination. TCRB sequencing was used to follow sorted CD4 subsets from the blood of adults before and after they were given the seasonal inactivated influenza vaccine (Fluvarix). To be eligible, subjects had to live in the community and must not have received influenza vaccine in the previous 6 months. Exclusions included influenza vaccine contraindications, substance abuse, HIV/AIDS, active malignancy, immunomodulatory medication and active illness such as respiratory infection. At each time point, somewhere between 40 and 100 mL of blood was taken. Ficoll-Paque PLUS or SepMate separation was used to isolate PBMC. As a non-Tfh subset for comparison, CXCR5- memory CD4 T cells were sorted. Cell subsets were sorted from PBMC on a BD FACS Aria before DNA extraction. V loses 6 bases, J loses 0 bases, and the germline ends lie 24 bases apart. Measured from the cysteine to the phenylalanine, the CDR3 is 19 residues long. The sequence is cut down to CDR3 DNA, 57 bases in frame from base 1. CDR1 and CDR2 were assigned from the germline V gene (reference sequence) as LNHDA and SQIVND.

With respect to this clone: Its antigen target is currently unknown. There are no base qualities to consult, and no much larger clone falls within one base.

The library was obtained by the immunoSEQ multiplex PCR assay. Adaptive Biotechnologies handled the TCRB amplification, library preparation, sequencing and preliminary bioinformatics at Survey level resolution. The source study handled its data this way. In R, clonality was calculated as 1 minus the normalized Shannon entropy, and the Gini index was computed using the R package ineq. Overlap score was the summed counts of shared sequences divided by total counts of all sequences in both compared samples. Significance of shared clonotypes was assessed by Fisher's exact test, with a theoretical repertoire of 10^7 TCRB sequences assumed. TCRdb provides this immuneACCESS table in a form limited to in-frame rearrangements. Some clones are lacking; in checked studies, under half of them reflect an unresolved V gene, and why the rest are absent is not known. V and J calls and clone size follow that table, whereas D and trimming were derived from the DNA. This sample holds some 13,000 clones; 78% were observed only once. The ten largest clones add up to roughly 0.45% of the sample.

General findings and caveats noted by the study authors: ICOS+CD38+ cTfh clonality correlated with the frequency of that population, and its change correlated with the change in circulating plasmablast frequency. With successive annual vaccinations, a recurrent oligoclonal ICOS+CD38+ cTfh response was recalled, and this response contained tetramer and AIM influenza-specific clonotypes. Productive TCRB sequences were recovered from only about 8.5-22% of analyzed cells, so rare clonotypes could not be sampled. Day 7 ICOS+CD38+ clones were most often found later in ICOS-CD38- cTfh, suggesting that subset may serve as a memory reservoir. When influenza clone enrichment was assessed, the possibility that the much larger non-cTfh compartments were undersampled could not be excluded.

The TCR originated in an adult who received the influenza vaccine. Specimen: CXCR5- memory CD4+ T cells sorted from blood, collected on the day of influenza vaccination. Reading the label with the study, this specimen's cell subset or site is: CXCR5- memory CD4 T cells. Recombination linked TRBV19 to TRBJ2-1; the D region possibly corresponds to TRBD2 (6 bases align). CDR3 sequence: CASSPGTHYVQSSYNEQFF. The nucleotide sequence is TGTGCCAGTAGCCCCGGGACTCATTATGTGCAGAGCTCCTACAATGAGCAGTTCTTC.